This section outlines one T cell receptor (beta chain) sequence together with its context. Its antigen is unknown. Subsets obtained from CD4+ cells comprised CD45RA+ naive and CD45RA-negative memory cells. DNA at around 200 ng, 30,000 or so T cell genomes, went into sorted-subset replicate PCRs. Profiled with immunoSEQ multiplex PCR; TCRdb holds only in-frame clones, not every one. The table has over a million clones, 70% to 80% seen once. V was pared by 6 bases and J by 10 bases, with 12 bases of the junction left unmatched. CDR3 length equals 15 residues. Germline V gives CDR1 LNHDA, CDR2 SQIVND (reference sequence). The data belong to a study of shared clonotypes between healthy human individuals. Study outcomes and limitations: Sequencing depth was predicted to influence how clonotypes are shared among donors.

The chain is built from TRBV19 and TRBJ2-4; the match to TRBD1 covers 10 bases. Sequenced: memory CD4+ T cells from PBMCs. This sample's subset: CD45RA-negative fraction. The origin of this receptor is a man between 18 and 29 years old in good health. Some clones in this sample may be carry-over from other donors' samples. CDR3: CASSRAGQGNGIQYF. CDR3 in DNA: TGTGCCAGTAGCCGGGCGGGACAGGGGAATGGTATTCAGTACTTC.